This T cell receptor beta chain came from a study of blood T cell repertoires in COVID-19. Background on the study: Whether acute or convalescent, the COVID-19 samples came from the United States, Italy and Spain. In each case, the material was cDNA or gDNA derived from T cells, B-cell-depleted T cells, or PBMCs.

This clone was picked up a small number of times. This CDR3 has 15 residues. The V and J ends lost 3 bases and 4 bases respectively, with 10 bases between them. Germline loops: CDR1 MNHEY, CDR2 SMNVEV (reference sequence). Authors' analysis steps: Amplification of reference gene primers was used by the study to estimate nucleated cell counts. The data were produced by immunoSEQ multiplex PCR, yet TCRdb's version contains in-frame clones alone and is incomplete. V, J and clone size are those of that table, while D and trimming were read from the DNA. The table lists around 65,000 clones, 75% to 85% of them singletons.

The sequence derives from a human donor in a cohort sampled during active COVID-19. The chain is built from TRBV27 and TRBJ1-6; D not certain. Sequencing was performed on peripheral blood. The CDR3 loop is CASSFTGLYNSPLHF. The CDR3 DNA reads TGTGCCAGCAGTTTTACGGGTCTATATAATTCACCCCTCCACTTT.